The entry below gives a single T cell receptor beta chain sequence along with its context. Its antigen is not known. Trimming shortened V by 6 bases and J by 2 bases, and 13 bases separated the two germline ends. The CDR3 sequence is 14 residues long. CDR1 and CDR2 from the germline V gene are DFQATT and SNEGSKA (reference sequence). The record originates from a study of T cell repertoires in cytomegalovirus infection. Looking at the study overall: Recently identified HLA-C-restricted CMV epitopes and well-studied HLA-B-restricted CMV epitopes were used by the study. Both CMV infection and a matching HLA type were indicated by public TCR beta signatures.

TCRdb re-called the reads with MiXCR, one entry per CDR3 protein. The sample carries about 700,000 distinct CDR3 sequences, around 32% recorded once. The chain joins TRBV20-1 to TRBJ1-4, with a possible D match to TRBD1 (6 bases). Source: cultured PBMCs, taken from culture after CMV antigen stimulation. This receptor was obtained from a human donor in good health (CMV status not recorded). Some clones in this sample may be carry-over from other donors' samples. CDR3 coding DNA: TGCAGTGCGACACAGGGTCCGACTAATGAAAAACTGTTTTTT. It translates to CSATQGPTNEKLFF.